A single sample is the source of the 12 T cell receptor beta chains below, sequenced in a study of graft-versus-host responses after intestinal transplantation. Here immunoSEQ multiplex PCR was the method, and the copy in TCRdb shows in-frame clones only, minus some. The repertoire consists of around 84,000 clones, with around four fifths occurring once and the leading ten covering 17%. Their specific antigens are unknown. The material was unstimulated CD8+ T cells sorted from spleen or lymph node cells, obtained before intestinal transplant. These receptors were obtained from a human donor who received an intestinal transplant.

The V gene is TRBV27, the J gene TRBJ1-6; D is unresolved. Germline V gene data show CDR1 as MNHEY and CDR2 as SMNVEV (reference sequence). Trimming removed 5 bases at V and 3 bases at J, with 14 bases between. This CDR3 has 16 amino acids. CDR3 sequence (DNA): TGTGCCAGCAGTACAACCGGGGTCTTCTATAATTCACCCCTCCACTTT. Its protein product is CASSTTGVFYNSPLHF.

This chain links TRBV2 with TRBJ2-5; D might be TRBD2 (5 bases). Germline V gene sequence: CDR1 SNHLY, CDR2 FYNNEI. Trimming took off 2 bases at V and 5 bases at J, with 9 bases between the two ends. This CDR3 comprises 13 residues. The CDR3 DNA sequence: TGTGCCAGCAGTGAACTGGACTGGGAGACCCAGTACTTC. Translation gives CASSELDWETQYF. Supplemented by reference TRBV2 and TRBJ2-5, the full variable domain reads EPEVTQTPSHQVTQMGQEVILRCVPISNHLYFYWYRQILGQKVEFLVSFYNNEISEKSEIFDDQFSVERPDGSNFTLKIRSTKLEDSAMYFCASSELDWETQYFGPGTRLLVL.

V gene TRBV25-1 combines with J gene TRBJ1-1; weak D call: TRBD1 (6 bases). The CDR3 has 13 amino acids. Trimming took off 6 bases at V and 1 base at J, with 9 bases between the two ends. Germline lookup yields CDR1 MGHDK and CDR2 SYGVNS. The CDR3 reads CASSVGGNTEAFF. CDR3 DNA: TGTGCCAGCAGCGTAGGGGGGAACACTGAAGCTTTCTTT.

The gene calls are TRBV6-1 and TRBJ2-5, with 9 bases fitting TRBD1. Trimming removed 2 bases from V and 5 bases from J; junction bases left unmatched: 9. The length of the CDR3 is 16 residues. Per germline, CDR1 MNHNS and CDR2 SASEGT. CDR3 bases: TGTGCCAGCAGTGAAACCCCACAGGGGGCTAGCGAGACCCAGTACTTC. Protein product: CASSETPQGASETQYF.

The chain recombines TRBV27 with TRBJ2-7; D gene unclear. CDR3 length: 14 amino acids. Trimming left V 8 bases short and J 4 bases short, with 18 bases between. The germline gives CDR1 MNHEY, CDR2 SMNVEV (reference sequence). CDR3 amino acids: CASSWASRLYEQYF. In DNA, the CDR3 is TGTGCCAGCTCCTGGGCCAGCAGGCTATACGAGCAGTACTTC.

The chain joins TRBV4-1 to TRBJ1-1; D remains ambiguous. CDR1 and CDR2 (germline): MGHRA, YSYEKL. V dropped 0 bases and J dropped 1 base, with 12 bases sitting between them. The CDR3 has 16 residues. For the CDR3, the DNA is TGCGCCAGCAGCCAAGATCCTGAAGGAGCGAACACTGAAGCTTTCTTT. This gives the protein CASSQDPEGANTEAFF.

The chain joins TRBV6-1 to TRBJ2-5; D not certain. With 6 bases removed from V and 5 bases from J, the gap between germline ends came to 7 bases. Per germline, CDR1 MNHNS and CDR2 SASEGT. The CDR3 has 11 amino acids. The DNA of the CDR3 is TGTGCCAGCAGCCAGGAGGAGACCCAGTACTTC. It encodes CASSQEETQYF.

The rearrangement uses TRBV10-3 and TRBJ2-3, with D possibly being TRBD2 (5 bases). Germline V lookup: CDR1 ENHRY, CDR2 SYGVKD. Trimming stripped 3 bases from V and 0 bases from J, with 16 bases between. CDR3 size: 17 residues. The CDR3 coding sequence is TGTGCCATCAGTGAAAGAGGGTTAGCCTCTAGCACAGATACGCAGTATTTT. Amino acid sequence: CAISERGLASSTDTQYF.

The rearrangement joins TRBV4-1 to TRBJ2-7; TRBD2 matches at 8 bases. Germline values: CDR1 MGHRA, CDR2 YSYEKL. V dropped 0 bases and J dropped 3; count of bases not matched to a gene: 4. This CDR3 contains 15 residues. The CDR3 DNA sequence: TGCGCCAGCAGCCAAGATGGGCTAGCGGGCTACGAGCAGTACTTC. Amino acid sequence: CASSQDGLAGYEQYF.

The chain couples TRBV6-5 to TRBJ2-3, with 14 bases lining up with TRBD2. This CDR3 comprises 15 residues. The germline V gene has CDR1 MNHEY and CDR2 SVGAGI. V shed 6 bases, J shed 6 bases, and the junction held 5 bases outside the gene matches. The CDR3 reads CASRWTSGRWDTQYF. CDR3 sequence (DNA): TGTGCCAGCAGATGGACTAGCGGGAGGTGGGATACGCAGTATTTT.

The CDR3 bases are TGCGCCAGCAGCTTAAACGCGGCCCGGGAGCAGTACTTC. Its translation is CASSLNAAREQYF. The chain uses TRBV5-1 and TRBJ2-7; no definite D call. Trimming took off 2 bases at V and 7 bases at J, with 13 bases between the two ends. The CDR3 contains 13 residues. Germline CDR1 SGHRS, CDR2 YFSETQ.

The rearrangement links TRBV5-1 to TRBJ2-2; TRBD2 matches 9 bases. Germline CDR1 SGHRS, CDR2 YFSETQ. The CDR3 consists of 15 residues. V lost 0 bases, J lost 7 bases, and 4 bases stayed unmatched. The DNA of the CDR3 is TGCGCCAGCAGCTTGGAGGGACTAGCCAACGGGGAGCTGTTTTTT. Its protein is CASSLEGLANGELFF.